A single sample gave rise to the 27 T cell receptor beta chains below, sequenced in a study of shared clonotypes between healthy human individuals. Sequencing was performed with immunoSEQ multiplex PCR; in TCRdb, only in-frame clones are kept and a portion is missing. The table lists 850,000 to 1,200,000 clones, about 75% of them singletons. Sequenced sample: memory CD4+ T cells sorted from blood. Subset noted: CD45RA-negative fraction. The source of these receptors is a man between 18 and 29 years old in good health.

This chain joins TRBV5-1 and TRBJ1-2; D unclear. The germline V and J ends were trimmed by 1 base and 8 bases, with 15 bases remaining between them. Per the germline V gene, CDR1 is SGHRS and CDR2 is YFSETQ. CDR3 size: 14 residues. CDR3 DNA sequence: TGCGCCAGCAGCTTGCAGAACAACGCCATGGGCTACACCTTC. It yields the protein CASSLQNNAMGYTF.

This clone was detected ten times or more. The chain carries TRBV6-5 and TRBJ2-7, with D possibly being TRBD1 or TRBD2 (5 bases each). V dropped 4 bases and J dropped 4 bases, with 14 bases sitting between them. Germline CDR1 reads MNHEY; CDR2 reads SVGAGI. CDR3 size: 14 residues. CDR3 in amino acids: CASSLTGPPYEQYF. CDR3 bases: TGTGCCAGCAGTTTAACGGGACCACCTTACGAGCAGTACTTC.

On this clone: The same CDR3 can be traced to other DNA sequences in this sample. The V call is TRBV5-1, the J call TRBJ1-6; D call uncertain. In germline, CDR1 is SGHRS, CDR2 YFSETQ. The CDR3 is 16 amino acids. Trimming removed 1 base at V and 0 bases at J, with 8 bases between. CDR3 nucleotides: TGCGCCAGCAGCTTGACGGGGAGCTCCTATAATTCACCCCTCCACTTT. Translation gives CASSLTGSSYNSPLHF.

V and J are TRBV25-1 and TRBJ2-7, with D perhaps TRBD2 (6 bases). This CDR3 region has 14 residues. The germline gives CDR1 MGHDK, CDR2 SYGVNS. V was shortened by 1 base and J by 1 base, with 8 bases between the two germline ends. The CDR3 region has the DNA TGTGCCAGCAGTGAATCACGGGGGTCCTACGAGCAGTACTTC. This gives the protein CASSESRGSYEQYF.

The table lists this clone with a few counts. The V gene is TRBV9, the J gene TRBJ2-3; 7 bases match TRBD2. The germline V gene encodes CDR1 SGDLS and CDR2 YYNGEE. The length of the CDR3 is 16 residues. With 4 bases clipped from V and 2 bases from J, the junction kept 10 bases outside the gene matches. The CDR3 region is CASSTNLAGLTDTQYF. As DNA, the CDR3 is TGTGCCAGCAGCACAAATTTAGCGGGCCTCACAGATACGCAGTATTTT.

This clone was counted at least ten times. V is TRBV21-1 and J is TRBJ1-3; the table names TRBD1, a call not compared with the DNA. TRBV21-1 is a known pseudogene. CDR3 length: 17 amino acids. CDR3 amino acids: CASSGDRAPDSGNTIYF. The CDR3 DNA follows: TGTGCCTCCTCGGGGGACAGGGCCCCCGACTCTGGAAACACCATATATTTT.

The chain recombines TRBV4-1 with TRBJ2-7, with D perhaps TRBD2 (6 bases). V was trimmed by 0 bases and J by 3 bases, leaving 12 bases between them. Germline V gene data show CDR1 as MGHRA and CDR2 as YSYEKL. The CDR3 is 15 residues long. The CDR3 bases are TGCGCCAGCAGCCAAGATCTGGCGGGGAACTACGAGCAGTACTTC. As protein: CASSQDLAGNYEQYF.

There are a few counts of this clone. This rearrangement joins TRBV6-5 to TRBJ1-5, with a weak D call TRBD1 (6 bases). The germline gives CDR1 MNHEY, CDR2 SVGAGI. V was cut by 6 bases and J by 7 bases, with 19 bases left in between. This CDR3 spans 15 amino acids. The CDR3 region has the DNA TGTGCCAGCAGCGCGGCCCAGGGGAGGAACCAGCCCCAGCATTTT. Protein product: CASSAAQGRNQPQHF.

The rearrangement joins TRBV9 to TRBJ2-2; 15 bases line up with TRBD2. CDR1 is SGDLS, CDR2 YYNGEE, per germline. This CDR3 has 16 amino acids. V lost 7 bases, J lost 4 bases, and 5 bases stayed unmatched. The CDR3 DNA follows: TGTGCCAGCGGACTAGCGGGGGGGCCCGTCACCGGGGAGCTGTTTTTT. It codes for CASGLAGGPVTGELFF.

This clone was observed once. The gene calls are TRBV2 and TRBJ1-2, with D possibly TRBD1 on 5 matching bases. CDR1 is SNHLY and CDR2 is FYNNEI in the germline V gene. CDR3 size: 15 residues. V was trimmed by 4 bases and J by 2 bases, leaving 14 bases between them. CDR3 coding DNA: TGTGCCAGCAGTGGGGGACCGGGAATGAACTATGGCTACACCTTC. Residues: CASSGGPGMNYGYTF. Complete variable domain (other parts from reference TRBV2 and TRBJ1-2): EPEVTQTPSHQVTQMGQEVILRCVPISNHLYFYWYRQILGQKVEFLVSFYNNEISEKSEIFDDQFSVERPDGSNFTLKIRSTKLEDSAMYFCASSGGPGMNYGYTFGSGTRLTVV.

The rearrangement joins TRBV2 to TRBJ1-2; no clear D gene. Germline-derived CDR1 and CDR2 are SNHLY and FYNNEI. With 5 bases removed from V and 4 bases from J, the gap between germline ends came to 17 bases. The CDR3 consists of 15 residues. CDR3 in DNA: TGTGCCAGCAGTTCCACACCGCGGTCTATCTATGGCTACACCTTC. Its protein product is CASSSTPRSIYGYTF.

This chain uses TRBV25-1 with TRBJ1-4; maybe TRBD1 (5 bases). Germline V gene data show CDR1 as MGHDK and CDR2 as SYGVNS. V lost 5 bases and J 2 bases, leaving 12 bases between the germline ends. This CDR3 comprises 15 residues. The CDR3 nucleotides read TGTGCCAGCAGTACGTCCAGGGTCACTAATGAAAAACTGTTTTTT. Translation gives CASSTSRVTNEKLFF.

CDR3 DNA sequence: TGTGCCAGCAGCCCGGGACTAGCGGTGTTCTCTGGGGCCAACGTCCTGACTTTC. Its translation is CASSPGLAVFSGANVLTF. V and J are TRBV7-9 and TRBJ2-6, with 11 bases fitting TRBD2. V dropped 5 bases and J dropped 0; count of bases not matched to a gene: 6. From germline, CDR1 is SEHNR and CDR2 FQNEAQ (reference sequence). The CDR3 is made up of 18 amino acids.

The chain links TRBV10-3 to TRBJ2-7; 11 nucleotides line up with TRBD1. The CDR3 is made up of 13 amino acids. Germline loops: CDR1 ENHRY, CDR2 SYGVKD. V dropped 8 bases and J dropped 2; count of bases not matched to a gene: 2. CDR3 region: CAIAGQGAYEQYF. The DNA of the CDR3 is TGTGCCATCGCGGGACAGGGGGCCTACGAGCAGTACTTC.

This rearrangement joins TRBV2 to TRBJ2-3; D gene ambiguous. This CDR3 contains 15 residues. Germline V lookup: CDR1 SNHLY, CDR2 FYNNEI. V was pared by 4 bases and J by 0 bases, with 11 bases between. This CDR3 is CASSAQITSTDTQYF. For the CDR3, the DNA is TGTGCCAGCAGTGCCCAGATAACCAGCACAGATACGCAGTATTTT.

This rearrangement joins TRBV5-5 to TRBJ1-4; D is uncertain. The germline CDR1 and CDR2 sequences are SGHKS and YYEKEE (reference sequence). The CDR3 is 14 residues long. Between the trimmed V and J ends, which lost 4 bases and 8 bases, there was a span of 15 bases. The CDR3 region has the DNA TGTGCCAGCAGCCCGATACAGTCGGGGGAAAAACTGTTTTTT. Translating gives CASSPIQSGEKLFF.

This chain uses TRBV30 with TRBJ1-5; 9 nucleotides match TRBD1. Per germline, CDR1 GTSNPN and CDR2 SVGIG (reference sequence). Germline trimming cut 3 bases from V and 2 bases from J; bases unmatched to any gene: 5. This CDR3 is built from 15 residues. The CDR3 protein is CAWSSRDRGNQPQHF. The CDR3 nucleotides read TGTGCCTGGAGCTCCCGGGACAGGGGCAATCAGCCCCAGCATTTT.

In regard to this clone: Other DNA sequences in this sample translate to the same CDR3. V and J are TRBV18 and TRBJ2-5; no firm D call. Germline assignment: CDR1 KGHSH and CDR2 LQKENI. V was shortened by 3 bases and J by 5 bases, with 4 bases between the two germline ends. The CDR3 contains 11 residues. The CDR3 DNA reads as TGTGCCAGCTCACCGGGTGAGACCCAGTACTTC. Translated: CASSPGETQYF.

This clone was counted a few times. The rearrangement uses TRBV28 and TRBJ1-4; D unresolved. CDR1 and CDR2 from the germline V gene are MDHEN and SYDVKM. Trimming cost V 3 bases and J 8 bases, with 4 bases left between them. The CDR3 loop spans 11 amino acids. The CDR3 DNA reads as TGTGCCAGCAGTTTTAAGGAAAAACTGTTTTTT. It specifies CASSFKEKLFF.

This clone came up a few times. This chain connects TRBV30 to TRBJ1-3; D unclear. The CDR3 has 12 residues. Germline loops: CDR1 GTSNPN, CDR2 SVGIG (reference sequence). V was trimmed by 4 bases and J by 4 bases, leaving 8 bases between them. The CDR3, as DNA: TGTGCCTGGAAGGGTAACGGAAACACCATATATTTT. Encoded protein: CAWKGNGNTIYF.

This clone was detected once. CDR3 in amino acids: CASSPGGSNYGYTF. CDR3 nucleotide sequence: TGTGCCAGCAGCCCAGGGGGGTCAAACTATGGCTACACCTTC. J is TRBJ1-2 and V is TRBV7-2; the match to TRBD1 covers 7 bases. Germline-derived CDR1 and CDR2 are SGHTA and FQGNSA. V shed 5 bases and J 2 bases; nucleotides not matched to a gene: 5. The CDR3 spans 14 residues.

This clone was seen at least ten times. The genes are TRBV20-1 and TRBJ1-1; the D is unclear. This CDR3 spans 11 amino acids. Germline lookup yields CDR1 DFQATT and CDR2 SNEGSKA (reference sequence). The V and J ends lost 6 bases and 7 bases respectively, with 12 bases between them. In DNA form, the CDR3 reads TGCAGTGCCCGGCCGGAGGATGAAGCTTTCTTT. It yields the protein CSARPEDEAFF.

This chain uses TRBV7-3 with TRBJ1-4; D gene uncertain. This CDR3 has 13 amino acids. Between the trimmed V and J ends, which lost 0 bases and 6 bases, there was a span of 5 bases. Germline CDR1 SGHTA, CDR2 FQGTGA. The CDR3 coding sequence is TGTGCCAGCAGCTTAACGAAGGATGAAAAACTGTTTTTT. Amino acids: CASSLTKDEKLFF.

This clone was found once. The CDR3 nucleotides are TGCGCCAGCAGCTTGGCCCGGATTGATAGGGGCACAGATACGCAGTATTTT. It yields the protein CASSLARIDRGTDTQYF. The V gene is TRBV5-1, the J gene TRBJ2-3; D is ambiguous. This CDR3 has 17 amino acids. Trimming took off 0 bases at V and 1 base at J, with 15 bases between the two ends. Germline CDR1 is SGHRS and CDR2 is YFSETQ.

As concerns this clone: At one of its ends the junction is not consistent with the germline gene, which may arise from a read error. The chain couples TRBV7-7 to TRBJ2-5; 8 nucleotides agree with TRBD2. This CDR3 is 13 amino acids long. The V gene's germline CDR1 is SSHAT and CDR2 FNYEAQ (reference sequence). The CDR3 loop is CASSRGGKETQYF. Here the CDR3 DNA reads TGTGCTAGCAGCCGGGGGGGGAAAGAGACCCAGTACTTC.

The chain joins TRBV6-1 to TRBJ2-1; D not resolved. V dropped 5 bases and J dropped 4 bases, with 12 bases sitting between them. Germline V gene data show CDR1 as MNHNS and CDR2 as SASEGT. This CDR3 region has 14 residues. The DNA for the CDR3 is TGTGCCAGCAGTCGTAGTTACAGTTACAATGAGCAGTTCTTC. It encodes CASSRSYSYNEQFF.

In its sample, this clone was seen a few times. The chain has TRBV18 and TRBJ2-4; the D call may be TRBD1 or TRBD2 (5 bases each). Germline CDR1 and CDR2: KGHSH and LQKENI. V dropped 2 bases and J dropped 2 bases, with 7 bases sitting between them. The CDR3 totals 14 residues. CDR3 in DNA: TGTGCCAGCTCACCAGGGGGACCCAAAAACATTCAGTACTTC. Translated: CASSPGGPKNIQYF.